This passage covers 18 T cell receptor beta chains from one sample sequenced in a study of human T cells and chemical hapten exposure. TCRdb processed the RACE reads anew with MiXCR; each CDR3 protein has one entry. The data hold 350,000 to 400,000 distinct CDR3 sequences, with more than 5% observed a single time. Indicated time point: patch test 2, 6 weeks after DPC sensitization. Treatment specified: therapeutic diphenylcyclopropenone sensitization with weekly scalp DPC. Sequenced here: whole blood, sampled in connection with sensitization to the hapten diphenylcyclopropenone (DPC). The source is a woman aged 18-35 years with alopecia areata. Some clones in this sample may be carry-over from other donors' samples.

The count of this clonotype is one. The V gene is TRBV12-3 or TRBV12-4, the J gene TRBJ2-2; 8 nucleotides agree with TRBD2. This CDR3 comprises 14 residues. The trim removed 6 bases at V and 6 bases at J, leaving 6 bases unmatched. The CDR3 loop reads CASRGSGVPGELFF. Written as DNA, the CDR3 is TGTGCCAGCAGAGGTAGCGGGGTTCCCGGGGAGCTGTTTTTT.

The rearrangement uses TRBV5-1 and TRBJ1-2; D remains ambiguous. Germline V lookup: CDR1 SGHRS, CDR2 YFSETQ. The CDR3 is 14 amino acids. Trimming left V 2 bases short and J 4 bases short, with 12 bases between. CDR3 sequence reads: CASSLGISGYGYTF. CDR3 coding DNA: TGCGCCAGCAGCTTAGGAATCAGTGGCTATGGCTACACCTTC.

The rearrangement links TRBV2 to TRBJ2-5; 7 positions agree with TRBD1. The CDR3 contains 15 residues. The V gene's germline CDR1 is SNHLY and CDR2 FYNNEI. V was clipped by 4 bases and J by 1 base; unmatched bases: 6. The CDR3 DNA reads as TGTGCCAGCAGTGTTGGGACAGCTACCCAAGAGACCCAGTACTTC. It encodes CASSVGTATQETQYF.

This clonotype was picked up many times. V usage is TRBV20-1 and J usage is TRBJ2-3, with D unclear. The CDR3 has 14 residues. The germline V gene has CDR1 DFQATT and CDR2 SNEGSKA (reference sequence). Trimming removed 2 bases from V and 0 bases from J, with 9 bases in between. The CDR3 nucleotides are TGCAGTGCTAGATGGGCACCTAGCACAGATACGCAGTATTTT. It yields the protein CSARWAPSTDTQYF.

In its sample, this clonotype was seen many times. CDR3 loop: CASSEGREAGELFF. For the CDR3, the DNA is TGTGCCAGCAGTGAAGGCAGGGAGGCCGGGGAGCTGTTTTTT. The rearrangement links TRBV6-4 to TRBJ2-2; TRBD2 is a possible D gene (6 bases). The CDR3 consists of 14 residues. Germline V lookup: CDR1 MRHNA, CDR2 SNTAGT. Trimming took off 3 bases at V and 6 bases at J, with 11 bases between the two ends.

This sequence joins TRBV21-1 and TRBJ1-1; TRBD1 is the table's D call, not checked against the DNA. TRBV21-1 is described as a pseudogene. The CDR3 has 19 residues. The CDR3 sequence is CASSRWDSGGPTMNTEAFF. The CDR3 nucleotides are TGTGCCAGCAGCAGATGGGACAGCGGGGGACCGACGATGAACACTGAAGCTTTCTTT.

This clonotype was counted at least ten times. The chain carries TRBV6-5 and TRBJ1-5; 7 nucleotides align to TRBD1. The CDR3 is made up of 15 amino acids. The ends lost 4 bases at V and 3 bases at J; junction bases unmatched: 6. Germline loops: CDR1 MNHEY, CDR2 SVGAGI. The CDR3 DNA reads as TGTGCCAGCAGTTTGACAGGGATCTTCAATCAGCCCCAGCATTTT. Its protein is CASSLTGIFNQPQHF.

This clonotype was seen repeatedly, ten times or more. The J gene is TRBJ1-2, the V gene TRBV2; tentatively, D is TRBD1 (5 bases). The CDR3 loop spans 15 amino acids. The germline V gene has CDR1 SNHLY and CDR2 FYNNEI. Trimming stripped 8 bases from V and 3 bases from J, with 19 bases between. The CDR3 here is CASQGVQKGDYGYTF. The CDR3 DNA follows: TGTGCCAGCCAAGGTGTCCAGAAAGGGGACTATGGCTACACCTTC.

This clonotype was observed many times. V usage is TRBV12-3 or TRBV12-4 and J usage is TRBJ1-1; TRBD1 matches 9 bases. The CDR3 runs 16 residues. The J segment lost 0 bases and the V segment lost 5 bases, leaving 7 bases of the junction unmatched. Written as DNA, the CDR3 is TGTGCCAGCAGTCCAGGGACAGGGAGGGTGAACACTGAAGCTTTCTTT. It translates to CASSPGTGRVNTEAFF.

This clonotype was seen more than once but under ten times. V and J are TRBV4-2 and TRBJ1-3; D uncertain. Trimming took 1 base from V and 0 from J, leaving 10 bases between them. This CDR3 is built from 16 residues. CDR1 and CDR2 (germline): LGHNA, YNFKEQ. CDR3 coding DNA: TGTGCCAGCAGCCAAGCATCGGCAGTCTCTGGAAACACCATATATTTT. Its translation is CASSQASAVSGNTIYF.

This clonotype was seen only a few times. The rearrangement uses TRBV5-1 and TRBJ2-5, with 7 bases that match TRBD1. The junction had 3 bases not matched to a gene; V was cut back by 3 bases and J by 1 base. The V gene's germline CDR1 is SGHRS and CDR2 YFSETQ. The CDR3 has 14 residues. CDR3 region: CASSSGTVQETQYF. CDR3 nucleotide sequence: TGCGCCAGCAGCTCCGGGACAGTCCAAGAGACCCAGTACTTC.

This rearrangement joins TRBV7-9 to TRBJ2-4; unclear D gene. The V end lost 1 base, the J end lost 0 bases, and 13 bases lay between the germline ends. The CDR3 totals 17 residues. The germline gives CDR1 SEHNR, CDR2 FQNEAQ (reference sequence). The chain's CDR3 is CASSLDGYTLAKNIQYF. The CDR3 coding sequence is TGTGCCAGCAGCTTAGATGGCTATACTTTAGCCAAAAACATTCAGTACTTC.

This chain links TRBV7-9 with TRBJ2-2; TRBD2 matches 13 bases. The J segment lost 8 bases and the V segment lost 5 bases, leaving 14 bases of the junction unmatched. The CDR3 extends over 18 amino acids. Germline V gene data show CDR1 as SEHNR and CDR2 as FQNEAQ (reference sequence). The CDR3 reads CASSPGLAGVQFAGELFF. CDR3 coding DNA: TGTGCCAGCAGCCCTGGACTAGCGGGGGTCCAGTTCGCTGGGGAGCTGTTTTTT.

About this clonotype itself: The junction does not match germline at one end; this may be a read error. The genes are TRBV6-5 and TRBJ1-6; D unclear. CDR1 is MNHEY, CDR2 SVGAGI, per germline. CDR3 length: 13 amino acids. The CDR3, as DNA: TGTGCCAGCAGTTATTCGTATATTTCACCCCTCCACTTT. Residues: CASSYSYISPLHF.

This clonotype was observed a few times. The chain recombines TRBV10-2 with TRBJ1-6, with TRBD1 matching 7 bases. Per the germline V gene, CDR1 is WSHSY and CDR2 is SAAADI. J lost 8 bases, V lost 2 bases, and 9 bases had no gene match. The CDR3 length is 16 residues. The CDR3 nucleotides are TGCGCCAGCAGTGAGGGGGACAGCAAAGGCTATTCACCCCTCCACTTT. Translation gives CASSEGDSKGYSPLHF.

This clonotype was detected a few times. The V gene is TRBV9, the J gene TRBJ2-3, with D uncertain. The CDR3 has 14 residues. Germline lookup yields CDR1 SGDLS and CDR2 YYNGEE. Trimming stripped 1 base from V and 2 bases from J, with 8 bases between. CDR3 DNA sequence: TGTGCCAGCAGCGTATCCCCCTCCACAGATACGCAGTATTTT. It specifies CASSVSPSTDTQYF.

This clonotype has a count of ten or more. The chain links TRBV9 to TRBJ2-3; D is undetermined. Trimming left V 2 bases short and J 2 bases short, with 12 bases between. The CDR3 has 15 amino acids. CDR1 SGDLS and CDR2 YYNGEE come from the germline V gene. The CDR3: CASSVMGISTDTQYF. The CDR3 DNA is TGTGCCAGCAGCGTCATGGGGATCTCCACAGATACGCAGTATTTT.

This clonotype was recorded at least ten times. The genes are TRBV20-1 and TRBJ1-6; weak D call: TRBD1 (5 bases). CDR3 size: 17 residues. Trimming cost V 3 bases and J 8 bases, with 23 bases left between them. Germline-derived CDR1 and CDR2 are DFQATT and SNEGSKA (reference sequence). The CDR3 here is CSARASASQGVYSPLHF. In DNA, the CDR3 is TGCAGTGCTAGGGCCTCCGCGAGCCAGGGCGTATATTCACCCCTCCACTTT.